These T cell receptor beta chains were read from a single sample in a study of blood T cells in healthy people across ages. TCRdb re-derived calls from the 5' RACE reads in MiXCR, one entry per CDR3 protein. This sample has about 1.5 million distinct CDR3 sequences, with roughly 45% found just once. Input material: blood. The receptors originated from a woman aged 18-35 years in good health. Each CDR3 is given with its conserved first and last residue. The D gene is left open where the match is weak. The size of a clone is reported for some rows only, either as once, few or many, or as a class for expanded clones.

>few|TRBV7-9|TRBD2|TRBJ2-1
TGTGCCAGCAGCTTAGCAAGGACTAGCGGGAGTTACAATGAGCAGTTCTTC
CASSLARTSGSYNEQFF
>NA|TRBV11-2|TRBD2|TRBJ2-3
TGTGCCAGCAGCCAACTACTAGCGCGCAGCACAGATACGCAGTATTTT
CASSQLLARSTDTQYF
>NA|TRBV19|TRBD1|TRBJ1-4
TGTGCCAGTAGTGCGACACAGGGGGCGGATGAAAAACTGTTTTTT
CASSATQGADEKLFF
>few|TRBV6-5|NA|TRBJ2-3
TGTGCCAGCAGTTCCCCGGGAGTTGCCACAGATACGCAGTATTTT
CASSSPGVATDTQYF
>few|TRBV5-1|TRBD1|TRBJ2-5
TGCGCCAGCAGCTTGCCCTATAGACAGGGATCGGGTCAAGAGACCCAGTACTTC
CASSLPYRQGSGQETQYF
>NA|TRBV7-2|NA|TRBJ1-5
TGTGCCAGCAGCGAGGGGGGGCTAAATCAGCCCCAGCATTTT
CASSEGGLNQPQHF
>NA|TRBV29-1|NA|TRBJ2-7
TGCAGCGGGGTGAGAACTGGGGAGCAGTACTTC
CSGVRTGEQYF
>few|TRBV7-9|NA|TRBJ2-5
TGTGCCAGCACTTTCACCCAACCAACCCAAGAGACCCAGTACTTC
CASTFTQPTQETQYF
>NA|TRBV28|NA|TRBJ2-3
TGTGCCAGCAGATCCCCCGAGGGATCTAGCACAGATACGCAGTATTTT
CASRSPEGSSTDTQYF
>once|TRBV6-5|NA|TRBJ1-2
TGTGCCAGCAGTTTCTGGCGGACCAACGAGAACTGTGGCTACACCTTC
CASSFWRTNENCGYTF
>few|TRBV7-7|TRBD2|TRBJ2-3
TGTGCTAGCAGCCCTCAGAGCCCTAGCGGATTGAGCACAGATACGCAGTATTTT
CASSPQSPSGLSTDTQYF
>NA|TRBV6-1|NA|TRBJ2-7
TGTGCCAGCAGCGAAGCAACGCCGGCCACGAAGCGCAACGAGCAGTACTTC
CASSEATPATKRNEQYF
>NA|TRBV4-1|TRBD2|TRBJ2-7
TGCGCCAGCGGCCAAGATGGGACTAGCGGACTCTACGAGCAGTACTTC
CASGQDGTSGLYEQYF
>NA|TRBV7-6|NA|TRBJ2-7
TGTGCCAGCAGCTTATGGGCGGGGGCAGCCTACGAGCAGTACTTC
CASSLWAGAAYEQYF
>NA|TRBV5-1|NA|TRBJ2-7
TGCGCCAGCAGCTCCCGACTCAGGAGCTCCTACAATGAGCAGTACTTC
CASSSRLRSSYNEQYF
>once|TRBV12-3/TRBV12-4|TRBD1|TRBJ1-6
TGTGCCAGCAGTCCTGGGACAGGGGGAGGTTCACCCCTCCACTTT
CASSPGTGGGSPLHF
>NA|TRBV29-1|TRBD2|TRBJ2-1
TGCAGCCAGCGACTAGCGGGCTACAATGAGCAGTTCTTC
CSQRLAGYNEQFF
>NA|TRBV4-1|TRBD2|TRBJ2-4
TGCGCCAGCAGCCTCCACTCGGGACTAGCGGGAGTAACTGCCAAAAACATTCAGTACTTC
CASSLHSGLAGVTAKNIQYF
>many|TRBV7-2|NA|TRBJ1-4
TGTGCCAGCAGCTTAAGAGGGGGTCGGGAAAAACTGTTTTTT
CASSLRGGREKLFF
>NA|TRBV7-2|NA|TRBJ1-2
TGTGCCTGCAGAATCAGGGGCCAGTCCGACGGGGGCTACACCTTC
CACRIRGQSDGGYTF
>few|TRBV2|TRBD1|TRBJ2-3
TGTGCCAGCAGTTACCGGGACAGGGGGCAGGAGGGTACGCAGTATTTT
CASSYRDRGQEGTQYF
>NA|TRBV5-1|NA|TRBJ2-7
TGCGCCAGCAGCTTACAGGGTAGTCCCTACGAGCAGTACTTC
CASSLQGSPYEQYF
>NA|TRBV20-1|NA|TRBJ2-1
TGCAGTGCGTTACAAGGGCAGATTATTAACAATGAGCAGTTCTTC
CSALQGQIINNEQFF
>NA|TRBV15|TRBD2|TRBJ2-4
TGTGCCACCAGTCCCGGGGGAGGGATTGCCAAAAACATTCAGTACTTC
CATSPGGGIAKNIQYF
>NA|TRBV27|NA|TRBJ1-2
TGTGCCAGCAGTTTATCGGCGGGATTCTATGGCTACACCTTC
CASSLSAGFYGYTF
>NA|TRBV27|NA|TRBJ1-2
TGTGCCAGCAGTTTATCCCGGGCTCATGACTACACCTTC
CASSLSRAHDYTF
>NA|TRBV7-2|NA|TRBJ1-3
TGTGCCAGCAGCTTTTCTACTTCAGGGGTCTCTGGAAACACCATATATTTT
CASSFSTSGVSGNTIYF
>NA|TRBV12-3/TRBV12-4|TRBD2|TRBJ2-7
TGTGCCAGCAGTGGGGAGGGCTCCGAGCAGTACTTC
CASSGEGSEQYF
>few|TRBV27|TRBD2|TRBJ2-3
TGTGCCAGCAGTTTAAGGCGTAGCGGGGGAGATACGCAGTATTTT
CASSLRRSGGDTQYF
>few|TRBV12-3/TRBV12-4|NA|TRBJ2-1
TGTGCCAGCAGTCGCGACTCTGCCTCCTACAATGAGCAGTTCTTC
CASSRDSASYNEQFF
>NA|TRBV2|NA|TRBJ1-5
TGTGCCAGCAGTGAAAGATTTCGGGGGGAGGGGCCTCAGCCCCAGCATTTT
CASSERFRGEGPQPQHF
>NA|TRBV6-6|NA|TRBJ1-6
TGTGCCAGCAGTTACGGGGCGGAGAATTCACCCCTCCACTTT
CASSYGAENSPLHF
>NA|TRBV10-1|NA|TRBJ2-3
TGCGCCAGCAGTGACCCTGCGAGTCAGCAGTATTTT
CASSDPASQQYF
>few|TRBV5-5|TRBD1|TRBJ1-2
TGTGCCAGCAGCTTCGGGAACCGGACAGGGTCTGGAAGCTATGGCTACACCTTC
CASSFGNRTGSGSYGYTF
>once|TRBV4-1|NA|TRBJ2-2
TGCGCCAGCAGCCTCCTGGGAACAGGGTACACCAGGGAGCTGTTTTTT
CASSLLGTGYTRELFF
>NA|TRBV12-3/TRBV12-4|NA|TRBJ1-2
TGTGCCAGCACCCCCTCCCGGGATGGCTGCACCTTC
CASTPSRDGCTF
>NA|TRBV2|TRBD1|TRBJ2-7
TGTGCCAGCAGAGGAGGGACAGGGCGGTTGTATGAGCAGTACTTC
CASRGGTGRLYEQYF
>NA|TRBV18|TRBD1|TRBJ2-5
TGTGCCAGCTCACCACGGACAGGGCCTGAGGAGACCCAGTACTTC
CASSPRTGPEETQYF
>NA|TRBV2|NA|TRBJ1-1
TGTGCCAGCAGTGAAAGACAGCTGAACACTGAAGCTTTCTTT
CASSERQLNTEAFF
>NA|TRBV18|TRBD1|TRBJ1-1
TGTGCCAGCTCACTCGGGACAGGGGCATTGAACACTGAAGCTTTCTTT
CASSLGTGALNTEAFF
>NA|TRBV6-1|NA|TRBJ2-5
TGTGCCTGCGCCCCGGAGACCCAGTACTTC
CACAPETQYF
>many|TRBV25-1|NA|TRBJ1-1
TGTGCCAGCAGTTTGACAGGTGGCGGGACTGAAGCTTTCTTT
CASSLTGGGTEAFF
>once|TRBV9|NA|TRBJ1-2
TGTGCCAGCAGCGCCACCGGGAATTCGGACTATGGCTACACCTTC
CASSATGNSDYGYTF
>NA|TRBV4-1|NA|TRBJ1-1
TGCGCCAGCAGCCAAGTCCCCGGAGCGATGAACACTGAAGCTTTCTTT
CASSQVPGAMNTEAFF
>NA|TRBV9|NA|TRBJ2-1
TGTGCCAGCAGCGAGGGGATTTCCTACAATGAGCAGTTCTTC
CASSEGISYNEQFF
>NA|TRBV12-3/TRBV12-4|TRBD1|TRBJ1-4
TGTGCCAGCAGTTCCGCCGGGACAGGCAGTGAAAAACTGTTTTTT
CASSSAGTGSEKLFF
>NA|TRBV5-1|NA|TRBJ1-5
TGCGCCAGCAGCAAGGCGGGGGGGAACAATCAGCCCCAGCATTTT
CASSKAGGNNQPQHF
>NA|TRBV6-1|NA|TRBJ2-4
TGTGCCAGCCTGGCCACCATTCTAGCCAAAAACATTCAGTACTTC
CASLATILAKNIQYF
>NA|TRBV25-1|NA|TRBJ2-5
TGTGCCAGCAGTGCGGGGGACAGATCCCAAGAGACCCAGTACTTC
CASSAGDRSQETQYF
>many|TRBV7-2|TRBD1|TRBJ2-3
TGTGCCAGCAGCCCCCAAAAACAGGGGTCGCGCACAGATACGCAGTATTTT
CASSPQKQGSRTDTQYF
>few|TRBV6-2/TRBV6-3|NA|TRBJ2-2
TGTGCCAGCAGATTACTAGACTCGAACACCGGGGAGCTGTTTTTT
CASRLLDSNTGELFF
>few|TRBV20-1|NA|TRBJ2-1
TGCAGTGCTAGAGATGTTCCCCCCGCCGTGGATGAGCAGTTCTTC
CSARDVPPAVDEQFF
>NA|TRBV7-2|NA|TRBJ1-1
TGTGCCAGCAGCTCCACAGGGACCGTGAACACTGAAGCTTTCTTT
CASSSTGTVNTEAFF